This entry features one T cell receptor beta chain sequence. Researchers ran the PCR with 60 Vbeta and 13 Jbeta primers. Libraries were prepared by immunoSEQ multiplex PCR; TCRdb keeps only in-frame clonotypes and omits some of them. The sample carries around 65,000 clones, 70% to 80% recorded once. The CDR3 is 14 amino acids. The V and J ends lost 1 base and 1 base respectively, with 8 bases between them. The germline V gene has CDR1 MNHEY and CDR2 SVGAGI. The data were taken from a study of cytomegalovirus exposure and HLA in healthy donors. J is TRBJ2-7 and V is TRBV6-5; no clear D gene. This sequence was found in a girl aged 5-17 years in good health and CMV-seropositive. The specimen was PBMCs. Here the CDR3 reads CASSYWARSYEQYF. The CDR3 coding sequence is TGTGCCAGCAGTTACTGGGCCAGATCCTACGAGCAGTACTTC.